Below, one T cell receptor (beta chain) is given with its context. Its antigen is unidentified. This sample is part of a study of identical twins. Study-level findings and limits: A partial confounding effect on zero-insertion analyses could come from invariant MAIT and iNKT cells.

TCRdb reprocessed the 5' RACE reads via MiXCR and lists one record per CDR3 protein. The profile covers about 220,000 distinct CDR3 sequences, with roughly 7.5% appearing a single time and 1.9% taken by the ten largest. Germline loops: CDR1 MGHRA, CDR2 YSYEKL. Trimming took 1 base from V and 6 from J; bases not matched to a gene: 5. The CDR3 runs to 15 residues. The same sample was also studied in work on yellow fever vaccine responses in identical twins. From that second work: Each twin's T cell response to the vaccine was reported to look partly convergent and partly personalized.

V usage is TRBV4-1 and J usage is TRBJ2-1; 8 bases match TRBD2. Sample: memory (CD45RO+) T cells sorted from blood. This TCR came from a woman younger than 35 in good health. The CDR3 region is CASSQADGRANEQFF. As DNA, the CDR3 is TGCGCCAGCAGCCAAGCCGACGGGAGGGCCAATGAGCAGTTCTTC.